Following are 23 T cell receptor beta chains from one sample sequenced in a study of synovial regulatory T cells in juvenile arthritis. Here immunoSEQ multiplex PCR was the method, and the copy in TCRdb shows in-frame clones only, minus some. Its clone listing holds several thousand clones. The sample taken for sequencing was Treg cells from blood. The subset here: remaining (HLA-DR-negative) circulating blood Treg cells. These receptors all come from a donor between 2 and 29 years old with juvenile idiopathic arthritis.

This CDR3 reads CASSPWGTGKDEQFF. The J gene is TRBJ2-1, the V gene TRBV14; TCRdb's assignment of TRBD1 cannot be checked, as there is no DNA. CDR3 size: 15 residues. The coding DNA is unavailable. Germline V gene lookup returns CDR1 SGHDN and CDR2 FVKESK. Using reference TRBV14 and TRBJ2-1 for the parts outside the CDR3, the full variable domain is EAGVTQFPSHSVIEKGQTVTLRCDPISGHDNLYWYRRVMGKEIKFLLHFVKESKQDESGMPNNRFLAERTGGTYSTLKVQPAELEDSGVYFCASSPWGTGKDEQFFGPGTRLTVL.

The chain recombines TRBV27 with TRBJ1-4. The CDR3 has 16 residues. No DNA has been recorded. Germline CDR1 and CDR2: MNHEY and SMNVEV (reference sequence). CDR3 protein: CASSLSGPSRREKLFF.

The V call is TRBV10-3, the J call TRBJ1-4; the D call from TCRdb, TRBD1, cannot be confirmed without DNA. The CDR3 extends over 14 amino acids. A DNA sequence was not provided. Germline lookup yields CDR1 ENHRY and CDR2 SYGVKD. CDR3 in amino acids: CAISGQGGGEKLFF.

The chain recombines TRBV4-1 with TRBJ2-1; the TCRdb D gene call, TRBD1, has no DNA to confirm it. The CDR3 extends over 15 amino acids. DNA for this receptor is not on file. Germline CDR1 reads MGHRA; CDR2 reads YSYEKL. The CDR3 reads CASSQERTGIDEQFF.

The chain combines TRBV7-2 with TRBJ2-7; lacking DNA, the TRBD1 call made by TCRdb goes unchecked. This CDR3 is built from 13 residues. No DNA appears here. Germline V gene data show CDR1 as SGHTA and CDR2 as FQGNSA. The CDR3 loop is CASSLGQIYEQYF.

The rearrangement links TRBV7-3 to TRBJ1-4. This CDR3 has 14 residues. No DNA sequence was recorded. Germline V CDR1 and CDR2: SGHTA, FQGTGA. CDR3 residues: CASSPRATNEKLFF.

The chain joins TRBV19 to TRBJ2-3. The V gene's germline CDR1 is LNHDA and CDR2 SQIVND (reference sequence). This CDR3 has 11 residues. No DNA is given. This chain's CDR3 is CASSITDTQYF.

This sequence joins TRBV19 and TRBJ1-5; the TRBD1 assignment by TCRdb is unverifiable without DNA. Germline CDR1 LNHDA, CDR2 SQIVND (reference sequence). CDR3 size: 16 residues. The nucleotide record is missing. Here the CDR3 reads CASSRAGVLSNQPQHF.

This clone is deemed large (0.1 to 1%) by its frequency. The chain carries TRBV18 and TRBJ1-1. The germline CDR1 and CDR2 sequences are KGHSH and LQKENI. The CDR3 loop spans 14 amino acids. This entry has no DNA. The CDR3 is CASSPPLPNTEAFF.

The chain carries TRBV11-2 and TRBJ1-4. The CDR3 has 18 residues. No coding sequence is recorded. The V gene's germline CDR1 is SGHAT and CDR2 FQNNGV. The CDR3 sequence: CASSLFGSGSITNEKLFF.

This CDR3 reads CASSIRGTSGAFSYEQYF. V gene TRBV19 combines with J gene TRBJ2-7; the TRBD2 assignment by TCRdb is unverifiable without DNA. CDR1 and CDR2 (germline): LNHDA, SQIVND (reference sequence). This CDR3 is built from 18 residues. DNA is not on record.

In terms of frequency, this clone is medium-sized. The V call is TRBV28, the J call TRBJ2-5; with no DNA, the TCRdb D assignment of TRBD2 cannot be verified. CDR1 and CDR2 from the germline V gene are MDHEN and SYDVKM. The CDR3 loop spans 14 amino acids. There is no recorded DNA. The CDR3 reads CASSLWTRKETQYF.

The V gene is TRBV9, the J gene TRBJ2-5; the D gene TCRdb calls, TRBD2, cannot be checked with no DNA. This CDR3 is 14 amino acids long. DNA is not recorded here. Per germline, CDR1 SGDLS and CDR2 YYNGEE. Here the CDR3 reads CASSPTWTGPAQYF.

The chain combines TRBV4-1 with TRBJ1-5. This CDR3 spans 17 amino acids. The DNA is unrecorded. The germline V gene has CDR1 MGHRA and CDR2 YSYEKL. The CDR3 protein is CASSQEASDYSNQPQHF.

Its frequency marks this clone as medium-sized. The chain couples TRBV18 to TRBJ2-7; TCRdb's D call of TRBD2 is untestable without DNA. In germline, CDR1 is KGHSH, CDR2 LQKENI. The CDR3 sequence is 13 residues long. No DNA accompanies this entry. The CDR3: CASSPPSGYEQYF.

The CDR3 reads CASSLDPREYWGIYNEQFF. The chain is built from TRBV5-1 and TRBJ2-1. The CDR3 has 19 residues. A DNA sequence was not provided. The germline gives CDR1 SGHRS, CDR2 YFSETQ. The variable domain in full, completed from reference TRBV5-1 and TRBJ2-1, reads KAGVTQTPRYLIKTRGQQVTLSCSPISGHRSVSWYQQTPGQGLQFLFEYFSETQRNKGNFPGRFSGRQFSNSRSEMNVSTLELGDSALYLCASSLDPREYWGIYNEQFFGPGTRLTVL.

V is TRBV4-2 and J is TRBJ1-2; the TRBD1 assignment by TCRdb is unverifiable without DNA. CDR3 length equals 14 residues. No DNA was logged. Per germline, CDR1 LGHNA and CDR2 YNFKEQ. CDR3 in amino acids: CASSQAGTGSGYTF.

The genes are TRBV7-9 and TRBJ1-2; there is no DNA to check the TCRdb D call of TRBD1. Germline CDR1 reads SEHNR; CDR2 reads FQNEAQ (reference sequence). This CDR3 region has 14 residues. No DNA sequence is on record. CDR3 amino acids: CASSFRQGLGGYTF.

V usage is TRBV15 and J usage is TRBJ2-5; the D call of TRBD2 rests on TCRdb alone, since no DNA is present to check it. The CDR3 has 13 amino acids. No DNA is listed. Germline V lookup: CDR1 LNHNV, CDR2 YYDKDF (reference sequence). CDR3 protein: CATERDLRETQYF.

The V call is TRBV14, the J call TRBJ2-7. Germline lookup yields CDR1 SGHDN and CDR2 FVKESK. There are 13 residues in the CDR3. The entry carries no DNA sequence. CDR3 amino acids: CASSPHPSGRQYF. Full variable domain (rest looked up from reference TRBV14 and TRBJ2-7): EAGVTQFPSHSVIEKGQTVTLRCDPISGHDNLYWYRRVMGKEIKFLLHFVKESKQDESGMPNNRFLAERTGGTYSTLKVQPAELEDSGVYFCASSPHPSGRQYFGPGTRLTVT.

The chain links TRBV15 to TRBJ1-4. Per the germline V gene, CDR1 is LNHNV and CDR2 is YYDKDF (reference sequence). This CDR3 is built from 16 residues. There is no recorded DNA. The CDR3 loop is CATSRDPWATNEKLFF.

The chain links TRBV18 to TRBJ1-1. CDR1 KGHSH and CDR2 LQKENI come from the germline V gene. The CDR3 covers 14 residues. DNA is not recorded here. CDR3 in amino acids: CASNMGVWESEAFF. The complete variable domain, with remaining parts taken from reference TRBV18 and TRBJ1-1, reads NAGVMQNPRHLVRRRGQEARLRCSPMKGHSHVYWYRQLPEEGLKFMVYLQKENIIDESGMPKERFSAEFPKEGPSILRIQQVVRGDSAAYFCASNMGVWESEAFFGQGTRLTVV.

This chain uses TRBV7-2 with TRBJ2-6; the TCRdb D gene call, TRBD2, has no DNA to confirm it. The CDR3 sequence is 18 residues long. No DNA has been recorded. The germline gives CDR1 SGHTA, CDR2 FQGNSA. The CDR3 loop is CASRNREVKPSGANVLTF. Supplemented by reference TRBV7-2 and TRBJ2-6, the full variable domain reads GAGVSQSPSNKVTEKGKDVELRCDPISGHTALYWYRQSLGQGLEFLIYFQGNSAPDKSGLPSDRFSAERTGGSVSTLTIQRTQQEDSAVYLCASRNREVKPSGANVLTFGAGSRLTVL.